The clone carrying this T cell receptor (beta chain) was recorded many times. The time point: newly diagnosed GD, antithyroid drugs for less than 3 months. PBMC RNA was the source of the TCR library. Germline V gene data show CDR1 as MDHEN and CDR2 as SYDVKM. V lost 10 bases to trimming and J lost 0 bases; unmatched junction nucleotides: 6. CDR3 length: 13 residues. These data come from a study of regulatory T cells in long-lasting Graves disease. Through Arm-PCR of CDR3 regions and iRepertoire HTBI primers, TCR beta libraries were built. TCRdb re-called the multiplex PCR reads through MiXCR, storing one row per CDR3 protein. The table includes about 420,000 distinct CDR3 sequences, about 15% detected once. Separately, the same data were catalogued under a study of T cells in Graves' hyperthyroidism and ophthalmopathy.

Sequencing used peripheral blood mononuclear cells (PBMCs), obtained at new diagnosis, from a patient treated with antithyroid drugs. This TCR was recovered from a woman younger than 35 with Graves disease. The rearrangement links TRBV28 to TRBJ2-7; TRBD1 agrees at 7 bases. The CDR3 is CAIGTESSYEQYF. The CDR3 DNA reads TGTGCCATCGGGACAGAGAGCTCCTACGAGCAGTACTTC.